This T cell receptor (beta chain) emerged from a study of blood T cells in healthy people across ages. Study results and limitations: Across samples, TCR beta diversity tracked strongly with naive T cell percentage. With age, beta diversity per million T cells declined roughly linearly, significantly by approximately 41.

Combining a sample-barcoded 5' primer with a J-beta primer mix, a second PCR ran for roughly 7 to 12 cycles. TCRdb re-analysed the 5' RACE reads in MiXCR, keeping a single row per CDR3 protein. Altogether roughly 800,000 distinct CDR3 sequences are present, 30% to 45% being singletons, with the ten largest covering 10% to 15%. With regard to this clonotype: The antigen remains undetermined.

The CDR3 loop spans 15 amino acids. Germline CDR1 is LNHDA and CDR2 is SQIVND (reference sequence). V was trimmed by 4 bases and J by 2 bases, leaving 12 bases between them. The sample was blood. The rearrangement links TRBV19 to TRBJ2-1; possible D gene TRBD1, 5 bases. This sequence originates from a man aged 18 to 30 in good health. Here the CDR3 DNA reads TGTGCCAGTAGTACAGGGTCTTGGGCCTACAATGAGCAGTTCTTC. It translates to CASSTGSWAYNEQFF.